Shown below are 29 T cell receptor beta chains from a single sample sequenced in a study of blood T cell repertoires in COVID-19. Libraries were prepared by immunoSEQ multiplex PCR; TCRdb keeps only in-frame clonotypes and omits some of them. In the table there are about 130,000 clones, approximately 88% of which are singletons. The sample consisted of peripheral blood. The receptors here all came from a middle-aged man with acute or convalescent COVID-19.

This clone has only one observation. The chain has TRBV6-5 and TRBJ1-2; D may be TRBD1 (5 bases). V dropped 7 bases and J dropped 6 bases, with 15 bases sitting between them. Germline loops: CDR1 MNHEY, CDR2 SVGAGI. This CDR3 is 13 amino acids long. The CDR3 DNA is TGTGCCAGCACTAGAAGGGGTGGGGATGGCTACACCTTC. It codes for CASTRRGGDGYTF.

This clone has just one count. The rearrangement joins TRBV18 to TRBJ2-2; D is unresolved. V was trimmed by 0 bases and J by 4 bases, leaving 6 bases between them. Germline V gives CDR1 KGHSH, CDR2 LQKENI. This CDR3 comprises 14 residues. The CDR3 spells CASSPPFRTGELFF. CDR3 DNA sequence: TGTGCCAGCTCACCACCGTTTCGCACCGGGGAGCTGTTTTTT.

This chain links TRBV28 with TRBJ1-5; D possibly corresponds to TRBD1 (6 bases). V lost 5 bases and J 7 bases, leaving 15 bases between the germline ends. The germline V gene encodes CDR1 MDHEN and CDR2 SYDVKM. The length of the CDR3 is 14 residues. The CDR3 spells CASSLTTGSQPQHF. As DNA, the CDR3 is TGTGCCAGCAGTCTGACGACAGGTAGCCAGCCCCAGCATTTT.

V is TRBV24-1 and J is TRBJ1-1; no clear D. Per germline, CDR1 KGHDR and CDR2 SFDVKD. The CDR3 runs to 13 residues. V gave up 3 bases and J gave up 5 bases, with 9 bases separating them. DNA for the CDR3: TGTGCCACCAGTGATACTACAAGTACTGAAGCTTTCTTT. Its protein product is CATSDTTSTEAFF.

V usage is TRBV5-1 and J usage is TRBJ1-4, with 7 bases that match TRBD1. There are 17 residues in the CDR3. CDR1 SGHRS and CDR2 YFSETQ come from the germline V gene. With 2 bases clipped from V and 8 bases from J, the junction kept 15 bases outside the gene matches. CDR3 sequence: CASSFLPHRGKEEKLFF. DNA of the CDR3: TGCGCCAGCAGCTTCCTACCACACAGGGGAAAAGAAGAAAAACTGTTTTTT.

The chain joins TRBV7-6 to TRBJ2-7; TRBD2 matches at 9 bases. This CDR3 comprises 16 residues. The V segment lost 5 bases and the J segment 2 bases; nucleotides outside the gene matches: 10. Germline V gene data show CDR1 as SGHVS and CDR2 as FNYEAQ. The CDR3 region has the DNA TGTGCCAGCAGCCCCGGGTGGGCTAGCGGGGCCTACGAGCAGTACTTC. This sequence encodes CASSPGWASGAYEQYF.

This chain uses TRBV5-6 with TRBJ1-2; D remains ambiguous. Between the trimmed V and J ends, which lost 0 bases and 2 bases, there was a span of 5 bases. The CDR3 loop spans 13 amino acids. Germline V gene sequence: CDR1 SGHDT, CDR2 YYEEEE. CDR3 sequence: CASSLGRNYGYTF. In DNA, the CDR3 is TGTGCCAGCAGCTTGGGCAGGAACTATGGCTACACCTTC.

J is TRBJ2-7 and V is TRBV9, with 12 positions matching TRBD2. Germline CDR1 reads SGDLS; CDR2 reads YYNGEE. Unmatched junction bases numbered 6, after V lost 6 bases and J lost 2 bases. This CDR3 has 15 amino acids. In nucleotides, the CDR3 is TGTGCCAGCACCAGGACTAGCGGGAACACCTACGAGCAGTACTTC. Amino acid sequence: CASTRTSGNTYEQYF.

This rearrangement joins TRBV7-2 to TRBJ1-1; 7 nucleotides align to TRBD1. With 2 bases clipped from V and 8 bases from J, the junction kept 5 bases outside the gene matches. The CDR3 extends over 13 amino acids. Germline CDR1 SGHTA, CDR2 FQGNSA. The CDR3, as DNA: TGTGCCAGCAGCTTATTCGGCAGGGGGGAAGCTTTCTTT. Translation: CASSLFGRGEAFF. Full variable domain (outside the CDR3, taken from reference TRBV7-2 and TRBJ1-1): GAGVSQSPSNKVTEKGKDVELRCDPISGHTALYWYRQSLGQGLEFLIYFQGNSAPDKSGLPSDRFSAERTGGSVSTLTIQRTQQEDSAVYLCASSLFGRGEAFFGQGTRLTVV.

J is TRBJ1-2 and V is TRBV2; D may be TRBD1 (6 bases). This CDR3 has 18 residues. Germline-derived CDR1 and CDR2 are SNHLY and FYNNEI. Deletions cut 3 bases from V and 8 bases from J, with 28 bases between. CDR3 DNA sequence: TGTGCCAGCAGTGATCCCTACCAGAGGGGGTTAAAATTTAGCGGCTACACCTTC. Residues: CASSDPYQRGLKFSGYTF. Full variable domain (remainder filled in from reference TRBV2 and TRBJ1-2): EPEVTQTPSHQVTQMGQEVILRCVPISNHLYFYWYRQILGQKVEFLVSFYNNEISEKSEIFDDQFSVERPDGSNFTLKIRSTKLEDSAMYFCASSDPYQRGLKFSGYTFGSGTRLTVV.

V is TRBV19 and J is TRBJ1-2; maybe TRBD1 (6 bases). Trimming cost V 9 bases and J 7 bases, with 18 bases left between them. CDR1 and CDR2 from the germline V gene are LNHDA and SQIVND (reference sequence). The CDR3 spans 13 residues. In DNA form, the CDR3 reads TGTGCCAGCCAGGACAGCCAGCCTAGTGGCTACACCTTC. Translating it yields CASQDSQPSGYTF.

The genes are TRBV9 and TRBJ1-5; the match to TRBD1 covers 7 bases. The CDR3 consists of 15 residues. V trimming: 0 bases; J trimming: 4 bases; junction bases outside the gene matches: 4. Germline V gene lookup returns CDR1 SGDLS and CDR2 YYNGEE. DNA of the CDR3: TGTGCCAGCAGCGTAGGAGGACAGGCGAATCAGCCCCAGCATTTT. This encodes CASSVGGQANQPQHF.

V gene TRBV24-1 combines with J gene TRBJ2-7, with TRBD2 matching over 7 bases. The junction had 17 bases not matched to a gene; V was cut back by 4 bases and J by 3 bases. The CDR3 contains 18 residues. Germline V gives CDR1 KGHDR, CDR2 SFDVKD. The CDR3 region is CATSEERRRREARYEQYF. CDR3 DNA sequence: TGTGCCACCAGTGAAGAAAGGCGGAGACGGGAGGCTCGCTACGAGCAGTACTTC.

V is TRBV10-3 and J is TRBJ1-1, with 8 bases that match TRBD1. With 5 bases clipped from V and 5 bases from J, the junction kept 7 bases outside the gene matches. The CDR3 consists of 14 residues. Germline V gene data show CDR1 as ENHRY and CDR2 as SYGVKD. CDR3 protein: CAISLGTGRTEAFF. CDR3 DNA: TGTGCCATCAGTCTCGGGACAGGACGAACTGAAGCTTTCTTT.

This chain links TRBV2 with TRBJ2-7; D is possibly TRBD2 (5 bases). The CDR3 extends over 13 amino acids. CDR1 and CDR2 (germline): SNHLY, FYNNEI. V was clipped by 4 bases and J by 6 bases, with 13 bases between them. This CDR3 reads CASSGSGRLEQYF. CDR3 coding DNA: TGTGCCAGCAGTGGGAGCGGTCGACTCGAGCAGTACTTC. Full variable domain (rest looked up from reference TRBV2 and TRBJ2-7): EPEVTQTPSHQVTQMGQEVILRCVPISNHLYFYWYRQILGQKVEFLVSFYNNEISEKSEIFDDQFSVERPDGSNFTLKIRSTKLEDSAMYFCASSGSGRLEQYFGPGTRLTVT.

V is TRBV5-1 and J is TRBJ2-3; D perhaps matches TRBD1 (6 bases). Germline V gene sequence: CDR1 SGHRS, CDR2 YFSETQ. The CDR3 runs to 16 residues. V was clipped by 0 bases and J by 1 base, with 12 bases between them. The CDR3 region is CASSLGFRGGTDTQYF. Here the CDR3 DNA reads TGCGCCAGCAGCTTGGGTTTCAGGGGAGGCACAGATACGCAGTATTTT.

CDR3 residues: CASSFSTGELFF. Here the CDR3 DNA reads TGTGCCAGCAGCTTTAGTACCGGGGAGCTGTTTTTT. J is TRBJ2-2 and V is TRBV7-2; no firm D call. The CDR3 totals 12 residues. V dropped 3 bases and J dropped 5 bases, with 4 bases sitting between them. Germline V gene lookup returns CDR1 SGHTA and CDR2 FQGNSA.

The chain uses TRBV19 and TRBJ2-2; D not certain. V lost 9 bases to trimming and J lost 4 bases, with 12 bases between them. This CDR3 spans 13 amino acids. Germline lookup yields CDR1 LNHDA and CDR2 SQIVND (reference sequence). CDR3 bases: TGTGCCAGCAGTCCTGCCAGCACCGGGGAGCTGTTTTTT. Amino acids: CASSPASTGELFF.

V and J are TRBV5-1 and TRBJ2-2, with D possibly matching TRBD1 (6 bases). V shed 4 bases and J shed 1 base, with 11 bases lying between them. This CDR3 spans 15 amino acids. Germline loops: CDR1 SGHRS, CDR2 YFSETQ. In nucleotides, the CDR3 is TGCGCCAGCAGCATACAGGGACAGAACACCGGGGAGCTGTTTTTT. Its translation is CASSIQGQNTGELFF.

The chain carries TRBV6-5 and TRBJ1-4; 8 nucleotides match TRBD1. The germline CDR1 and CDR2 sequences are MNHEY and SVGAGI. Trimming cost V 6 bases and J 8 bases; bases outside gene matches: 2. The CDR3 covers 12 residues. Written as DNA, the CDR3 is TGTGCCAGCAGGAGACAGGGGGAAAAACTGTTTTTT. It yields the protein CASRRQGEKLFF.

The gene calls are TRBV6-5 and TRBJ1-2, with D hard to call. The V end lost 4 bases, the J end lost 0 bases, and 9 bases lay between the germline ends. This CDR3 contains 14 residues. Germline loops: CDR1 MNHEY, CDR2 SVGAGI. Written as DNA, the CDR3 is TGTGCCAGCAGTTCTGGGGAGACTAACTATGGCTACACCTTC. Translation: CASSSGETNYGYTF.

The chain is built from TRBV10-3 and TRBJ1-1, with 7 bases lining up with TRBD1. Germline loops: CDR1 ENHRY, CDR2 SYGVKD. This CDR3 region has 13 residues. V lost 11 bases and J lost 0; bases outside the gene matches: 6. The CDR3 DNA reads as TGTGCCTCACAGGGGCCCTTGAACACTGAAGCTTTCTTT. Amino acid sequence: CASQGPLNTEAFF.

Written as DNA, the CDR3 is TGTGCCAGCAGTCGGACAGGGCGCACCGGGGAGCTGTTTTTT. The encoded protein is CASSRTGRTGELFF. The genes are TRBV28 and TRBJ2-2; 8 nucleotides agree with TRBD1. V lost 5 bases and J lost 4; bases outside the gene matches: 3. Germline CDR1 is MDHEN and CDR2 is SYDVKM. This CDR3 region has 14 residues.

The chain links TRBV11-2 to TRBJ1-2; D is perhaps TRBD1 (5 bases). Germline loops: CDR1 SGHAT, CDR2 FQNNGV. This CDR3 comprises 15 residues. The V gene lost 4 bases and the J gene lost 8 bases, with 20 bases spanning the gap. CDR3 coding DNA: TGTGCCAGCAGCTCCGGGGACTATCTACTCTCCGGCTACACCTTC. Protein product: CASSSGDYLLSGYTF.

The chain links TRBV24-1 to TRBJ2-1; D not certain. V dropped 4 bases and J dropped 6 bases, with 15 bases sitting between them. Per the germline V gene, CDR1 is KGHDR and CDR2 is SFDVKD. The CDR3 totals 15 residues. The CDR3 DNA reads as TGTGCCACCAGTGACCCCACGGTTCGCCCCAATGAGCAGTTCTTC. It specifies CATSDPTVRPNEQFF.

The genes are TRBV5-1 and TRBJ1-4, with unresolved D. CDR3 length equals 16 residues. Germline-derived CDR1 and CDR2 are SGHRS and YFSETQ. Deletions cut 0 bases from V and 1 base from J, with 10 bases between. CDR3 DNA: TGCGCCAGCAGCTTGGCCTCCGGTTTAACTAATGAAAAACTGTTTTTT. Protein sequence: CASSLASGLTNEKLFF.

The rearrangement uses TRBV5-6 and TRBJ2-3; the D gene is possibly TRBD1 (5 bases). V lost 4 bases to trimming and J lost 4 bases, with 16 bases between them. CDR3 length equals 15 residues. Germline V gene data show CDR1 as SGHDT and CDR2 as YYEEEE. The CDR3 is CASSQTAGKSDTQYF. Here the CDR3 DNA reads TGTGCCAGCAGCCAGACAGCCGGAAAGTCAGATACGCAGTATTTT.

The table lists this clone with a few counts. J is TRBJ2-1 and V is TRBV3-1 (or the pseudogene TRBV3-2); D remains unclear. V gave up 0 bases and J gave up 8 bases, with 17 bases separating them. Germline loops: CDR1 LGHDT, CDR2 YNNKEL (reference sequence). The CDR3 contains 16 residues. CDR3 DNA: TGTGCCAGCAGCCAAGATTGGTCAGCCGATAGCCATGAGCAGTTCTTC. This codes for CASSQDWSADSHEQFF.

The rearrangement links TRBV7-8 to TRBJ2-3, with TRBD2 identical over 10 bases. This CDR3 spans 16 amino acids. The trim removed 7 bases at V and 0 bases at J, leaving 7 bases unmatched. Germline V gives CDR1 SGHVS, CDR2 FQNEAQ. In DNA, the CDR3 is TGTGCCAGCAAAAAACTAGCGGGGCTGAGCACAGATACGCAGTATTTT. Translation: CASKKLAGLSTDTQYF.